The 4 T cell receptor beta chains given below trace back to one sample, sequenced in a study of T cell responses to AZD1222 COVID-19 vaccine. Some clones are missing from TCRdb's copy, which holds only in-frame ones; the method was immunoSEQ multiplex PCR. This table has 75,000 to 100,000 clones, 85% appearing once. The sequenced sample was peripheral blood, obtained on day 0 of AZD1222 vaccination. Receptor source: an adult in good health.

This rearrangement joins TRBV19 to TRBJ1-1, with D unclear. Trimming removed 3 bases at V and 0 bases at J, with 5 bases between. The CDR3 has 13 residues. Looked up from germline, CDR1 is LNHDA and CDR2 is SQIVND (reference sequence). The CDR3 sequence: CASSIRMNTEAFF. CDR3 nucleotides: TGTGCCAGTAGTATTAGGATGAACACTGAAGCTTTCTTT.

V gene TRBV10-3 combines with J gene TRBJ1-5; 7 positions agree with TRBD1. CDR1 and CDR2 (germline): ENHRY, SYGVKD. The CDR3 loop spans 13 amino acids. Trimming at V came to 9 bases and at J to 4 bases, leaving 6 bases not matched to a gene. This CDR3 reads CAINQGENQPQHF. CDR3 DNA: TGTGCCATAAATCAGGGGGAGAATCAGCCCCAGCATTTT.

CDR3: CAWNFGSDGNTEAFF. The CDR3 DNA sequence: TGTGCCTGGAATTTCGGGTCCGACGGCAACACTGAAGCTTTCTTT. This rearrangement joins TRBV30 to TRBJ1-1; no definite D call. CDR1 is GTSNPN and CDR2 is SVGIG in the germline V gene (reference sequence). The V gene lost 4 bases and the J gene lost 2 bases, with 17 bases spanning the gap. This CDR3 is 15 amino acids long.

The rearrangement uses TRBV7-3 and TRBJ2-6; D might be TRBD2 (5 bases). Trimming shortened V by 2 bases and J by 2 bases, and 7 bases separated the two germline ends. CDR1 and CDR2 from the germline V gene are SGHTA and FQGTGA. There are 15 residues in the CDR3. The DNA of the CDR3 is TGTGCCAGCAGCTTACGGGGTCCTGGGGCCAACGTCCTGACTTTC. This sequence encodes CASSLRGPGANVLTF.